The 18 T cell receptor beta chains given below trace back to one sample, sequenced in a study of cytomegalovirus exposure and HLA in healthy donors. PCR involved 60 Vbeta and 13 Jbeta primers. Only in-frame clones appear in the TCRdb table, and some are missing; sequencing was by immunoSEQ multiplex PCR. The sample contains about 120,000 clones, around 81% of which appear only once. The sequenced sample was PBMCs. These receptors all come from a woman aged 25 to 45 in good health and CMV-seronegative.

A few counts support this clone. The rearrangement links TRBV19 to TRBJ2-3, with 8 nucleotides matching TRBD2. J lost 6 bases, V lost 11 bases, and 7 bases had no gene match. The germline V gene has CDR1 LNHDA and CDR2 SQIVND (reference sequence). The CDR3 is 12 amino acids. Here the CDR3 DNA reads TGTGCCTCCAGCGGGAGTCCCGATACGCAGTATTTT. This encodes CASSGSPDTQYF.

The J gene is TRBJ1-3, the V gene TRBV7-9; no clear D. The CDR3 runs 15 residues. V was shortened by 5 bases and J by 2 bases, with 13 bases between the two germline ends. CDR1 is SEHNR and CDR2 is FQNEAQ in the germline V gene (reference sequence). The CDR3 loop is CASSLGRGTGNTIYF. CDR3 sequence (DNA): TGTGCCAGCAGCCTGGGTCGGGGAACTGGAAACACCATATATTTT.

The chain employs TRBV7-9 and TRBJ2-3; TRBD1 is a possible D gene (6 bases). Trimming removed 1 base from V and 0 bases from J, with 8 bases in between. This CDR3 region has 15 residues. Germline lookup yields CDR1 SEHNR and CDR2 FQNEAQ (reference sequence). CDR3 in amino acids: CASSLVGASTDTQYF. For the CDR3, the DNA is TGTGCCAGCAGCTTAGTGGGGGCGAGCACAGATACGCAGTATTTT.

The chain couples TRBV5-1 to TRBJ2-7; no definite D call. The CDR3 extends over 12 amino acids. Germline loops: CDR1 SGHRS, CDR2 YFSETQ. The V and J ends lost 6 bases and 0 bases respectively, with 7 bases between them. The DNA for the CDR3 is TGCGCCAGCAAGACGGGCTCCTACGAGCAGTACTTC. Its protein is CASKTGSYEQYF.

V usage is TRBV16 and J usage is TRBJ2-1, with 7 bases fitting TRBD2. After removal of 0 bases from V and 1 base from J, the junction contained 9 bases not matched to a gene. Germline V gene data show CDR1 as KGHSY and CDR2 as FQNENV. The length of the CDR3 is 18 residues. Here the CDR3 reads CASSQSPNSGPSYNEQFF. The CDR3, as DNA: TGTGCCAGCAGCCAATCCCCCAATAGCGGGCCATCCTACAATGAGCAGTTCTTC.

The V gene is TRBV28, the J gene TRBJ2-7; 10 bases agree with TRBD2. V shed 3 bases, J shed 3 bases, and the junction held 11 bases outside the gene matches. Germline V lookup: CDR1 MDHEN, CDR2 SYDVKM. The CDR3 contains 17 residues. The CDR3 loop is CASSFNPLAGDVYEQYF. CDR3 nucleotides: TGTGCCAGCAGTTTCAATCCCCTAGCGGGAGACGTCTACGAGCAGTACTTC.

The CDR3 loop is CASRPGTGYHSNQPQHF. The DNA of the CDR3 is TGTGCCAGCCGCCCCGGGACAGGGTATCATAGCAATCAGCCCCAGCATTTT. The V and J genes are TRBV28 and TRBJ1-5; 9 bases fit TRBD1. The V segment lost 8 bases and the J segment 0 bases; nucleotides outside the gene matches: 11. This CDR3 is built from 17 residues. Per the germline V gene, CDR1 is MDHEN and CDR2 is SYDVKM.

The V call is TRBV4-3, the J call TRBJ1-1; the D is unclear. The germline gives CDR1 LGHNA, CDR2 YSLEER. The CDR3 spans 16 residues. Trimming took off 0 bases at V and 2 bases at J, with 13 bases between the two ends. The CDR3, as DNA: TGCGCCAGCAGCCAAGAAGTCGGGGATTCAAACACTGAAGCTTTCTTT. Its translation: CASSQEVGDSNTEAFF.

The chain recombines TRBV7-8 with TRBJ2-5; 7 nucleotides align to TRBD2. V dropped 4 bases and J dropped 2; count of bases not matched to a gene: 4. The CDR3 extends over 14 amino acids. Germline assignment: CDR1 SGHVS and CDR2 FQNEAQ. The chain's CDR3 is CASSSARGQETQYF. As DNA, the CDR3 is TGTGCCAGCAGCTCCGCGCGGGGGCAAGAGACCCAGTACTTC.

This sequence joins TRBV29-1 and TRBJ2-7; 9 nucleotides agree with TRBD1. Germline values: CDR1 SQVTM, CDR2 ANQGSEA. The V segment lost 3 bases and the J segment 3 bases; nucleotides outside the gene matches: 9. The CDR3 sequence is 15 residues long. CDR3 loop: CSVDHTTGGLYEQYF. The CDR3 nucleotides are TGCAGCGTTGACCACACAACAGGGGGCCTCTACGAGCAGTACTTC.

The V call is TRBV9, the J call TRBJ2-7; D is undetermined. Per the germline V gene, CDR1 is SGDLS and CDR2 is YYNGEE. This CDR3 contains 14 residues. Trimming pared 0 bases from V and 5 bases from J, leaving 12 bases between. The DNA for the CDR3 is TGTGCCAGCAGCGTAGGGGCAGTTAACGACGAGCAGTACTTC. It translates to CASSVGAVNDEQYF.

This chain uses TRBV27 with TRBJ2-5; 9 bases agree with TRBD2. V gave up 2 bases and J gave up 5 bases; unmatched junction bases: 12. The CDR3 consists of 17 residues. Germline V gene lookup returns CDR1 MNHEY and CDR2 SMNVEV (reference sequence). Written as DNA, the CDR3 is TGTGCCAGCAGTTTAGGCAGGGCTTGGCTAGCGGGGGAGACCCAGTACTTC. Translating gives CASSLGRAWLAGETQYF.

This clone occurred once. The rearrangement links TRBV4-1 to TRBJ2-3, with 8 bases aligning to TRBD2. Germline V lookup: CDR1 MGHRA, CDR2 YSYEKL. With V trimmed by 0 bases and J by 0 bases, 5 bases remained unmatched. The CDR3 runs 17 residues. The CDR3 is CASSQDEPSGSTDTQYF. The CDR3 DNA reads as TGCGCCAGCAGCCAAGATGAGCCTAGCGGGAGCACAGATACGCAGTATTTT.

The chain carries TRBV15 and TRBJ2-5; 7 nucleotides align to TRBD1. This CDR3 is built from 14 residues. Trimming at V came to 1 base and at J to 2 bases, leaving 1 base not matched to a gene. The germline CDR1 and CDR2 sequences are LNHNV and YYDKDF (reference sequence). Written as DNA, the CDR3 is TGTGCCACCAGCAGAGCGGGACAGCAAGAGACCCAGTACTTC. Amino acid sequence: CATSRAGQQETQYF.

The rearrangement uses TRBV4-1 and TRBJ2-7; D is possibly TRBD1 (5 bases). The germline V gene has CDR1 MGHRA and CDR2 YSYEKL. The length of the CDR3 is 14 residues. Between the trimmed V and J ends, which lost 0 bases and 2 bases, there was a span of 8 bases. The CDR3 reads CASSQEDRPYEQYF. CDR3 in DNA: TGCGCCAGCAGCCAAGAAGACAGACCCTACGAGCAGTACTTC.

J is TRBJ2-7 and V is TRBV11-2, with D perhaps TRBD2 (5 bases). V was cut by 4 bases and J by 1 base, with 17 bases left in between. CDR1 is SGHAT, CDR2 FQNNGV, per germline. The CDR3 has 16 amino acids. This CDR3 reads CASSSPALEVSYEQYF. CDR3 sequence (DNA): TGTGCCAGCAGCTCGCCGGCACTAGAAGTATCCTACGAGCAGTACTTC.

This chain links TRBV7-3 with TRBJ2-5; TRBD1 aligns across 8 bases. The CDR3 consists of 16 residues. Losses at the gene ends were 0 bases for V and 5 bases for J; bases not matched to a gene: 8. CDR1 and CDR2 (germline): SGHTA, FQGTGA. CDR3 coding DNA: TGTGCCAGCAGCTTAACGGGGGGACAGGTGGTGGAGACCCAGTACTTC. Encoded protein: CASSLTGGQVVETQYF. The entire variable domain, with the rest obtained from reference TRBV7-3 and TRBJ2-5, is as follows: GAGVSQTPSNKVTEKGKYVELRCDPISGHTALYWYRQSLGQGPEFLIYFQGTGAADDSGLPNDRFFAVRPEGSVSTLKIQRTERGDSAVYLCASSLTGGQVVETQYFGPGTRLLVL.

The J gene is TRBJ2-7, the V gene TRBV7-7; 8 bases agree with TRBD2. The V and J ends lost 4 bases and 0 bases, in that order; junction bases with no gene match: 5. Germline V gene data show CDR1 as SSHAT and CDR2 as FNYEAQ (reference sequence). The CDR3 is 15 amino acids. DNA of the CDR3: TGTGCCAGCAGCTCCGGGGCGGGAGGCTCCTACGAGCAGTACTTC. It codes for CASSSGAGGSYEQYF. Full variable domain (remainder filled in from reference TRBV7-7 and TRBJ2-7): GAGVSQSPRYKVTKRGQDVTLRCDPISSHATLYWYQQALGQGPEFLTYFNYEAQPDKSGLPSDRFSAERPEGSISTLTIQRTEQRDSAMYRCASSSGAGGSYEQYFGPGTRLTVT.